This T cell receptor beta chain came from a study of blood T cell repertoires in COVID-19 (TCRdb year 2020). Describing the broader study: The collaborator samples originated in the United States, Italy and Spain and spanned the acute and convalescent phases of COVID-19. The prospective study material was composed of cDNA or gDNA derived from T cells, B-cell-depleted T cells, or PBMCs. The dataset comprised deeply sampled blood TCRbeta repertoires from subjects exposed to, actively infected with, or recovered from COVID-19. The repertoires were released in a freely available public database intended as a resource for research on the immune response to SARS-CoV-2. Samples were obtained from the ongoing ImmuneRACE study (first 160 participants) and from 1,200 or so subjects provided by 6 global collaborators. Sample metadata almost always included a de-identified subject ID, COVID-19 status, age in years and sex. Where HLA class I and class II types were available, the types were taken from metadata supplied by the sample provider, not from assay-based typing. Paper-wide results and their limitations: How much clinical and demographic metadata was included differed by source and by participant, and the metadata was provided uncurated.

In Seattle, one collaborating source enrolled patients while the infection was active and tracked those patients longitudinally over the course of disease. The collaborating institutions used their own protocols to collect whole blood in K2EDTA tubes. For TCRbeta analysis, collaborator samples were shipped as frozen whole blood, as isolated PBMCs, or as DNA extracted from either sample type. Points on this clone: Its antigen is not yet known. Base qualities are missing; no much larger clone stands one base away.

The germline V gene sets CDR1 to SNHLY and CDR2 to FYNNEI. From cysteine to phenylalanine, the CDR3 is 14 amino acids long. Just the 42-base CDR3 DNA is kept, in frame starting at base 1. V loses 0 bases at its end and J loses 5 bases; junction bases beyond the gene matches: 3. TCRbeta CDR3 regions were amplified from genomic DNA by means of the immunoSEQ Assay, a bias-controlled multiplex PCR. The paper's processing steps were these. Nucleated cell counts per sample were estimated from amplification of reference gene primers within the assay. Sequence reads were collapsed and filtered to measure the absolute abundance of every unique TCRbeta CDR3 rearrangement. For each sample, productive Simpson clonality was calculated as the square root of Simpson's diversity index over productive rearrangements. Entries here come from immuneACCESS through TCRdb and include only in-frame sequences with V and J called. Some clones fail to appear in such tables; in the studies checked, an unresolved V gene covers under half of the shortfall, and the cause of the remainder is unknown. That table supplies the V and J calls and clone size; D and trimming were determined from the DNA. This sample has about 150,000 clones in its table, and 85% to 90% of those were observed once. In total, the top ten clones hold 13% of the sample.

The chain joins TRBV2 to TRBJ1-1, with 7 junctional bases fitting TRBD1. The sequence derives from a man aged 18 to 29 with COVID-19, enrolled during active disease. Sequenced: peripheral blood. The nucleotide sequence is TGTGCCAGCAGTGAAGCGAGGGGGCGGACTGAAGCTTTCTTT. Its amino acids are CASSEARGRTEAFF.